This T cell receptor beta chain was captured in a study of shared clonotypes between healthy human individuals (dated by TCRdb to the early 2020s). Describing the broader study: A couple of women and three men aged 18 to 49 years were included in the cohort. Leukapheresis yielded between about 0.8 and 9.5 billion PBMCs per donor. For each donor, CD4 naive and CD4 memory were each run on three plates, CD8 naive on two plates, and CD8 memory on one plate. To increase sequencing depth and limit assay-specific biases, different laboratories used diverse techniques to prepare libraries and sequence TCR repertoires. To estimate repertoire size and how much clonotype sharing occurs between individuals, the study deeply sequenced the blood TCR repertoires of roughly 5 healthy adults. Results and caveats for the whole study, not just this receptor: Only blood was sampled, and tissue TCR repertoires likely differ from those in blood. The small number of donors limited the genetic and exposure-history diversity represented. Compared with non-shared clonotypes, the clonotypes found in all four sorted-subset donors had higher generation probabilities. Across a handful of donors, approximately 4.6% of naive CD4, around 3.5% of naive CD8, around 2.1% of memory CD4, and over 0.35% of memory CD8 clonotypes were shared. Rarefaction of sorted-subset datasets indicated incomplete sequencing despite the large sequencing depth. Pairwise subsampling indicated that sequencing depth was expected to affect the degree of clonotype sharing among donors. Larger estimated clonotype richness was generally found for naive subsets than for memory subsets.

Concerning this clone: There is no known antigen for this receptor. One base away there is no much larger clone; base qualities are not given.

Using the deep immunoSEQ assay, TCR CDR3 regions were amplified from genomic DNA by multiplex PCR. Extracted genomic DNA from each cell subset was spread evenly across all wells of several immunoSEQ 96-well plates, with each plate serving as a replicate. For sorted subsets, approximately 210 ng of genomic DNA, equivalent to tens of thousands of T cell genomes, went into each replicate PCR. Purified libraries were measured with a Qubit 3.0 fluorometer, size-checked on a Bioanalyzer 2100, and measured again with the KAPA Library Quantification kit. Every immunoSEQ 96-well plate was sequenced on a separate single-read 150-cycle Illumina NextSeq 550 flow cell. Per the original workflow: Because only junctional sequences without quality scores were contained in the immunoSEQ output, filtering matching that applied to full-length reads could not be performed. To assign V/J genes and CDR3, sequences were annotated using PyIR, a Python wrapper for IgBLAST v1.9, with IMGT germline references. Reads with weak V/J assignments (E-value above 1e-6), missing CDR3, stop codons, out-of-frame junctions, or ambiguous translated residues were removed. V3J clonotypes were defined by identical inferred V gene, J gene, and CDR3 amino acid sequence. To compute the percentage overlap between repertoires, the number of shared unique clonotypes was divided by the size of the smaller repertoire. Richness of each repertoire was evaluated using RTK rarefaction, the Chao1 estimator, and Recon v2.1 estimates of unobserved clonotypes. Generation probabilities for all TCRbeta clonotypes obtained by the gDNA method from four donors were computed using OLGA. Imported from immuneACCESS, the table was reduced by TCRdb to in-frame sequences with V and J called. These copies leave out some clones; in studies compared against another copy, an unresolved V gene accounts for under half, and the cause of the remainder is not known. V, J and clone size are taken as reported in that table, and D and trimming were inferred from the DNA itself. This sample has about 340,000 clones in its table, and around four fifths of those were observed once. Of the sample, 10% is held by the ten largest clones.

The donors were healthy, HIV-negative adults who had no recently reported acute infections or vaccinations. All donors were Caucasian adults living in Nashville, Tennessee, USA. CD4+ T cells were enriched by magnetic negative selection; naive cells were then positively selected on CD45RA, and the negative fraction formed the memory subset. After blood collection by leukapheresis, PBMCs were isolated using Ficoll-Histopaque density gradient centrifugation and then cryopreserved in the vapor phase of liquid nitrogen. Analytical flow cytometry was used to check the purity and quantity of each magnetically sorted T cell population. Each sorted fraction had its genomic DNA isolated and then quantified by UV absorbance on a Nanodrop 2000c. CDR3 length: 15 amino acids, cysteine to phenylalanine. Left in the record is the CDR3 DNA by itself, 45 bases read in frame from the first base. CDR1 and CDR2 are drawn from the germline V gene (reference sequence): LNHDA, SQIVND. Trimming at the junction amounts to 4 bases on V and 9 bases on J, and the germline ends lie 19 bases apart.

The sequenced sample was memory CD4+ T cells sorted from blood. Explained via the paper, the cell subset or site label denotes: CD45RA-negative fraction. The sequence was obtained from a man aged 30 to 45 in good health. The sequence joins TRBV19 to TRBJ1-5, with the D segment identity uncertain. CDR3 sequence: CASSTSAGSQGPQHF. The sequenced DNA is TGTGCCAGTAGTACCTCGGCTGGGTCTCAAGGGCCCCAGCATTTT.